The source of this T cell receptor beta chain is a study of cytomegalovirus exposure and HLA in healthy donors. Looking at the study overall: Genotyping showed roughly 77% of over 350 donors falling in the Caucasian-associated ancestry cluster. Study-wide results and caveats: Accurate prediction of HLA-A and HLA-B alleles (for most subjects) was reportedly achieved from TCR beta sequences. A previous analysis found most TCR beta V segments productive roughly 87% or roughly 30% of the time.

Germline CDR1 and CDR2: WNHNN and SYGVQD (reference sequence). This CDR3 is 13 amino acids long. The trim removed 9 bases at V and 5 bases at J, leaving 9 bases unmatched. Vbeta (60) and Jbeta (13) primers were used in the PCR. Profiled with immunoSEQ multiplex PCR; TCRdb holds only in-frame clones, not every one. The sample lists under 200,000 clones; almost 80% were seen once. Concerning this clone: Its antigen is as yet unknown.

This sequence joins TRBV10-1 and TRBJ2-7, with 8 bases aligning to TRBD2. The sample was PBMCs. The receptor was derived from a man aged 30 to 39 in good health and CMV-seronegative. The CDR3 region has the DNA TGCGCCAGTCGGGCTAGCGGGTTCGACGAGCAGTACTTC. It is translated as CASRASGFDEQYF.